This TCR beta chain was documented in a study of shared clonotypes between healthy human individuals. The CDR3 runs to 15 residues. V was shortened by 0 bases and J by 4 bases, with 11 bases between the two germline ends. CDR1 is SGDLS, CDR2 YYNGEE, per germline. The data were produced by immunoSEQ multiplex PCR, yet TCRdb's version contains in-frame clones alone and is incomplete. This sample has 2 million to 2.5 million clones; 85% to 95% occur once, and the top ten carry about 1.1%. Naive CD8 cells, CD45RO-negative and positively selected for CCR7, excluded terminally differentiated effector memory CD45RA+ cells.

The sample was naive CD8+ T cells sorted from blood. The chain combines TRBV9 with TRBJ2-1; D is ambiguous. The receptor was isolated from a man in his late teens or twenties in good health. The CDR3 loop is CASSVVGAAYNEQFF. The CDR3 DNA follows: TGTGCCAGCAGCGTAGTGGGCGCAGCTTACAATGAGCAGTTCTTC. The full variable domain, with the rest looked up from reference TRBV9 and TRBJ2-1, is DSGVTQTPKHLITATGQRVTLRCSPRSGDLSVYWYQQSLDQGLQFLIQYYNGEERAKGNILERFSAQQFPDLHSELNLSSLELGDSALYFCASSVVGAAYNEQFFGPGTRLTVL.